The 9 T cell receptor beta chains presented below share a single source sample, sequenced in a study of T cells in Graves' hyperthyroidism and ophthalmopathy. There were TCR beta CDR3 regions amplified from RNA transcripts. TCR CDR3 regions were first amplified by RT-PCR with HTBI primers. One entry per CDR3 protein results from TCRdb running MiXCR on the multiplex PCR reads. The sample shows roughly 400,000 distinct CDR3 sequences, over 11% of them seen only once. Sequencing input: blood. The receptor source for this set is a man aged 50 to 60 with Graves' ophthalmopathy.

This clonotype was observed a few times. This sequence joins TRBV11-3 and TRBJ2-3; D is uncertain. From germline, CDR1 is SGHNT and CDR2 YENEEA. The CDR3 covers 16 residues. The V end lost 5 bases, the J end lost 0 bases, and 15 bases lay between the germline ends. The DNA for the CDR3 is TGTGCCAGCAGCGAAGGGCCCTACCCTAGCACAGATACGCAGTATTTT. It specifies CASSEGPYPSTDTQYF. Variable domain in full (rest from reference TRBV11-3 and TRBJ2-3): EAGVVQSPRYKIIEKKQPVAFWCNPISGHNTLYWYLQNLGQGPELLIRYENEEAVDDSQLPKDRFSAERLKGVDSTLKIQPAELGDSAVYLCASSEGPYPSTDTQYFGPGTRLTVL.

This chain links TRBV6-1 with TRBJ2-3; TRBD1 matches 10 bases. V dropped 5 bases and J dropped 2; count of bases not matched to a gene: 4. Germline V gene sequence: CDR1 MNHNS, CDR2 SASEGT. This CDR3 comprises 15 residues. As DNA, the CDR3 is TGTGCCAGCAGTATTGGGACAGGGGCCACAGATACGCAGTATTTT. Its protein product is CASSIGTGATDTQYF.

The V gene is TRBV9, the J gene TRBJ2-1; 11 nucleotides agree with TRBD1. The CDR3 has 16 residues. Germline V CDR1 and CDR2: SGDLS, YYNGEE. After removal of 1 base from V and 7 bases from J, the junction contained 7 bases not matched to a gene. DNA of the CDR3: TGTGCCAGCAGCGTAAGGGGGACAGGGGGTGTTAATGAGCAGTTCTTC. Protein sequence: CASSVRGTGGVNEQFF.

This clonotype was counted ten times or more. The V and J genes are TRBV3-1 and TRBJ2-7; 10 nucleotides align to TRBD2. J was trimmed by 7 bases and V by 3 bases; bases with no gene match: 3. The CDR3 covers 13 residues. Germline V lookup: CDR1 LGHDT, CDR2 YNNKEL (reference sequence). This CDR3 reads CASSHGSGGEQYF. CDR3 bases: TGTGCCAGCAGCCATGGTAGCGGGGGGGAGCAGTACTTC.

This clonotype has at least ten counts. The CDR3 DNA follows: TGTGCCAGCTGGTCTAGGTACCCGGATCAGCCCCAGCATTTT. It yields the protein CASWSRYPDQPQHF. V is TRBV6-1 and J is TRBJ1-5; no clear D gene. The CDR3 extends over 14 amino acids. CDR1 is MNHNS and CDR2 is SASEGT in the germline V gene. Deletions cut 8 bases from V and 5 bases from J, with 16 bases between.

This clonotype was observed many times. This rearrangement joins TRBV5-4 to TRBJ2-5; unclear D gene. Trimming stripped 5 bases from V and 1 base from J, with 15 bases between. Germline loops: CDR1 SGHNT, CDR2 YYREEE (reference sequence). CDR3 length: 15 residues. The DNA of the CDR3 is TGTGCCAGCAGGCCAACGCTCTCGACCCAAGAGACCCAGTACTTC. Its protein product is CASRPTLSTQETQYF.

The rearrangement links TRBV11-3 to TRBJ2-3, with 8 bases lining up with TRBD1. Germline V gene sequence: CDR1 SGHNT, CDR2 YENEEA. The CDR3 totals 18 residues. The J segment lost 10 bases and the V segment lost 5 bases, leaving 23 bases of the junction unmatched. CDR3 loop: CASSLYRGWRQESGAQYF. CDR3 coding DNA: TGTGCCAGCAGCCTATACAGGGGGTGGCGACAGGAGTCTGGTGCGCAGTATTTT. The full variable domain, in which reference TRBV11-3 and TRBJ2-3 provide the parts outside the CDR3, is EAGVVQSPRYKIIEKKQPVAFWCNPISGHNTLYWYLQNLGQGPELLIRYENEEAVDDSQLPKDRFSAERLKGVDSTLKIQPAELGDSAVYLCASSLYRGWRQESGAQYFGPGTRLTVL.

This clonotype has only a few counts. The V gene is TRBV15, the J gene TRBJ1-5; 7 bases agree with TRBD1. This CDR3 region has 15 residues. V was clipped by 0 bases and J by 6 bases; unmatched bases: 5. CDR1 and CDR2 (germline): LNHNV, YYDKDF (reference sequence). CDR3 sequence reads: CATSRDRGGGQPQHF. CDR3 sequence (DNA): TGTGCCACCAGCAGAGACAGGGGGGGCGGTCAGCCCCAGCATTTT.

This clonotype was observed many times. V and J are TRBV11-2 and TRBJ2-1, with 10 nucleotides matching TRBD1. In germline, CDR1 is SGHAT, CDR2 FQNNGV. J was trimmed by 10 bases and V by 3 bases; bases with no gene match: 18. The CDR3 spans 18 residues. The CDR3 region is CASSFAGQGTLSWGEQFF. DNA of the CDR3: TGTGCCAGCAGCTTTGCGGGACAGGGGACCCTCTCATGGGGGGAGCAGTTCTTC.